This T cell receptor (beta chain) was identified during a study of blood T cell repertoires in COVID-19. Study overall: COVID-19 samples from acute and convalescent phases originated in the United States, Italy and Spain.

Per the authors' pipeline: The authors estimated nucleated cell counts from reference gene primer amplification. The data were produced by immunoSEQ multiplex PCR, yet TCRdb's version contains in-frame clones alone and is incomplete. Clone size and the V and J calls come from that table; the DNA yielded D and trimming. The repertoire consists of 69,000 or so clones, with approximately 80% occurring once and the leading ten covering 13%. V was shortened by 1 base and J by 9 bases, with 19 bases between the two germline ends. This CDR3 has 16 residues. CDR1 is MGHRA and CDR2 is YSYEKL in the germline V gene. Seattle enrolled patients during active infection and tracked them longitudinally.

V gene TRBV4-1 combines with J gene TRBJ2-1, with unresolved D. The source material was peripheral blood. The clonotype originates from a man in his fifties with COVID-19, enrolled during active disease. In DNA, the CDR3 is TGCGCCAGCAGCCAAGCAGTAGCCCAGAGATACGGTGAGCAGTTCTTC. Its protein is CASSQAVAQRYGEQFF.